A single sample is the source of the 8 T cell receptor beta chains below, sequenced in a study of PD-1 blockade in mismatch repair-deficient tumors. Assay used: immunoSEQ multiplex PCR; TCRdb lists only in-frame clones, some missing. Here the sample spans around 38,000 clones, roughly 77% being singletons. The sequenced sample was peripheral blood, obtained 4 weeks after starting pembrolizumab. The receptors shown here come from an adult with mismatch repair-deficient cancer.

CDR3 region: CASSPGAGLAGAGELFF. The CDR3 nucleotides read TGTGCCAGCAGCCCCGGGGCTGGGCTAGCGGGAGCGGGGGAGCTGTTTTTT. The chain has TRBV11-3 and TRBJ2-2, with 10 bases that match TRBD2. The CDR3 is 17 residues long. The V gene's germline CDR1 is SGHNT and CDR2 YENEEA. Trimming took 5 bases from V and 8 from J; bases not matched to a gene: 14.

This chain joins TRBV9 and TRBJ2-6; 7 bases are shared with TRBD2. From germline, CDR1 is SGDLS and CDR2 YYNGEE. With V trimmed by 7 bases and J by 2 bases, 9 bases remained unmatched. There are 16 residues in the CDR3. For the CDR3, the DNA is TGTGCCAGCCGAGCCCTAGCGGTCACTGGGGCCAACGTCCTGACTTTC. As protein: CASRALAVTGANVLTF.

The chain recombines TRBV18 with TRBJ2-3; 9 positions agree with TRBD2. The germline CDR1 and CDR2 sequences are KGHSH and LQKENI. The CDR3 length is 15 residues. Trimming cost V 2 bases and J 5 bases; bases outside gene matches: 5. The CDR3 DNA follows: TGTGCCAGCTCACCAAAAAGCGGGAGGAGAGATACGCAGTATTTT. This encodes CASSPKSGRRDTQYF.

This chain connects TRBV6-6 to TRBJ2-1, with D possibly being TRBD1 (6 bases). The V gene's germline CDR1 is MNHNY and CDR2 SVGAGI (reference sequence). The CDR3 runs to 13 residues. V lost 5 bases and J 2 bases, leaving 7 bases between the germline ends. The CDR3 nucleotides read TGTGCCAGCAGTCCAGGGGCCTACAATGAGCAGTTCTTC. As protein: CASSPGAYNEQFF.

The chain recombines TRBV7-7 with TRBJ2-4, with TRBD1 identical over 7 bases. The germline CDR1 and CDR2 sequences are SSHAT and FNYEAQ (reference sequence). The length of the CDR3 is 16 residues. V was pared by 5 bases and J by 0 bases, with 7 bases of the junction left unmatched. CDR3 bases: TGTGCCAGCAGCCCCCGACAGGGCCTAGCCAAAAACATTCAGTACTTC. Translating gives CASSPRQGLAKNIQYF.

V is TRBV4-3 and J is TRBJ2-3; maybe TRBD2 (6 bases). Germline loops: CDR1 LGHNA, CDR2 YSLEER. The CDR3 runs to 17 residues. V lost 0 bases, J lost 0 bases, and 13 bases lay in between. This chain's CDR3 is CASSQEDARGSTDTQYF. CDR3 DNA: TGCGCCAGCAGCCAAGAAGACGCGCGGGGTAGCACAGATACGCAGTATTTT.

This chain's CDR3 is CASSQDRTYTDTQYF. DNA of the CDR3: TGTGCCAGCAGCCAGGACAGGACCTACACAGATACGCAGTATTTT. This rearrangement joins TRBV13 to TRBJ2-3; 7 nucleotides align to TRBD1. The V and J ends lost 5 bases and 2 bases, in that order; junction bases with no gene match: 7. The CDR3 runs to 15 residues. The V gene's germline CDR1 is PRHDT and CDR2 FYEKMQ (reference sequence). The variable domain in full, with the rest retrieved from reference TRBV13 and TRBJ2-3, is AAGVIQSPRHLIKEKRETATLKCYPIPRHDTVYWYQQGPGQDPQFLISFYEKMQSDKGSIPDRFSAQQFSDYHSELNMSSLELGDSALYFCASSQDRTYTDTQYFGPGTRLTVL.

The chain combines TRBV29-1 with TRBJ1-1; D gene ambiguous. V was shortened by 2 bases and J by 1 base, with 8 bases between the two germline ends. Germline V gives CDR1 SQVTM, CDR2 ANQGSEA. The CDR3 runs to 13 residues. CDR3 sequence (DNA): TGCAGCGTTGAATCAGGATGGAACACTGAAGCTTTCTTT. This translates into CSVESGWNTEAFF.